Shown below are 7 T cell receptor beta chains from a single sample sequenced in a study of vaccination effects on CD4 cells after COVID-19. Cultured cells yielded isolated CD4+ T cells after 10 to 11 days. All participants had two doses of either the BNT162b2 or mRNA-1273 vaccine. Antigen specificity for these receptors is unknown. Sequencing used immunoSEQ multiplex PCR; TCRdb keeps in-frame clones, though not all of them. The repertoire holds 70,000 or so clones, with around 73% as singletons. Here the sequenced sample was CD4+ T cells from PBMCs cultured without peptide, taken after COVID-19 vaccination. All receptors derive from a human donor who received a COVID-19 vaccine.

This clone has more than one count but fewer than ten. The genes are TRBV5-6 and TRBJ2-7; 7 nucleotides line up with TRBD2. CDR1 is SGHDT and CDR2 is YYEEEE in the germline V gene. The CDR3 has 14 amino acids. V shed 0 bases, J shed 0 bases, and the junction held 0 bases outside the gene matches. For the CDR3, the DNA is TGTGCCAGCAGCTTGGTAGCGGGCTCCTACGAGCAGTACGTC. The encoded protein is CASSLVAGSYEQYV.

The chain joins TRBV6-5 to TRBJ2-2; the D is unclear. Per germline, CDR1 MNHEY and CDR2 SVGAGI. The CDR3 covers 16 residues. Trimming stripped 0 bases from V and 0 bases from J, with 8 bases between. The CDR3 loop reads CASSYSRRTNTGELFF. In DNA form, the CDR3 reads TGTGCCAGCAGTTACTCGAGGCGGACGAACACCGGGGAGCTGTTTTTT.

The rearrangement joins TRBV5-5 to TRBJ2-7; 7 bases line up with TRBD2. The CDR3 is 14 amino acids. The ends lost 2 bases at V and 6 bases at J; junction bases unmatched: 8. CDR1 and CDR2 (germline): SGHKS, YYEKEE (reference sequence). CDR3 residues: CASSFPWGGLEQYV. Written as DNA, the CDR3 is TGTGCCAGCAGCTTCCCGTGGGGGGGACTCGAGCAGTACGTC.

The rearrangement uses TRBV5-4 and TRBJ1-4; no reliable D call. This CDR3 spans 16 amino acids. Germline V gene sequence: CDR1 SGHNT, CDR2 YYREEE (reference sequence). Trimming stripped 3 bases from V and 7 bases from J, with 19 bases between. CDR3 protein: CASSSTNFVSGEKLFF. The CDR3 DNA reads TGTGCCAGCAGCTCGACAAATTTCGTCTCGGGTGAAAAACTGTTTTTT.

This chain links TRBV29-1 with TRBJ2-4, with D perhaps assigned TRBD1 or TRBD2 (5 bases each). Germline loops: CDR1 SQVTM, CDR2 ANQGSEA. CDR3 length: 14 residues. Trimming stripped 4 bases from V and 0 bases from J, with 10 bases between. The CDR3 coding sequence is TGCAGCGTTGTGGTGGGGGTAGCCAAAAACATTCAGTACTTC. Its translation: CSVVVGVAKNIQYF.

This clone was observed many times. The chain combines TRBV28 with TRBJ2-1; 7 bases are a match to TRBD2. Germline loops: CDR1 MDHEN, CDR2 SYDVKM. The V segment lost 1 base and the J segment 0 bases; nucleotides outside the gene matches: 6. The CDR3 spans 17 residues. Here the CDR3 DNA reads TGTGCCAGCAGTTTATTAGGGACTACGAGCTCCTACAATGAGCAGTTCTTC. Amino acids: CASSLLGTTSSYNEQFF.

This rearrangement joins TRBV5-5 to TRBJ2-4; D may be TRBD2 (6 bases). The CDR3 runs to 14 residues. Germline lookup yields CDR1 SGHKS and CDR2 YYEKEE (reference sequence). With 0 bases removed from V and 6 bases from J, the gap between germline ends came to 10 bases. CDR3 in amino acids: CASSLGGEGNIQYF. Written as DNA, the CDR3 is TGTGCCAGCAGCTTGGGCGGGGAAGGAAACATTCAGTACTTC.